The next 15 T cell receptor beta chains were all read from a single sample in a study of T cells in localized non-small cell lung cancer. The table came from immunoSEQ multiplex PCR; TCRdb's copy has only in-frame clones and leaves some out. The sample yields nearly 11,000 clones, about four fifths seen once. The sequencing used peripheral blood mononuclear cells, collected before any cancer treatment. The receptors here all came from an older female donor with stage II lung adenocarcinoma.

The chain employs TRBV6-1 and TRBJ2-6; D call uncertain. V gave up 0 bases and J gave up 4 bases, with 7 bases separating them. This CDR3 comprises 15 residues. The germline CDR1 and CDR2 sequences are MNHNS and SASEGT. The CDR3 is CASSEAPGGANVLTF. CDR3 in DNA: TGTGCCAGCAGTGAAGCCCCTGGGGGGGCCAACGTCCTGACTTTC.

V is TRBV10-3 and J is TRBJ2-2; 10 bases are shared with TRBD1. With 2 bases clipped from V and 8 bases from J, the junction kept 8 bases outside the gene matches. CDR3 size: 16 residues. Per the germline V gene, CDR1 is ENHRY and CDR2 is SYGVKD. In DNA, the CDR3 is TGTGCCATCAGTGAGCCGGGACAGGGGAAGCGAGGGGAGCTGTTTTTT. This gives the protein CAISEPGQGKRGELFF.

This clone was seen just once. The chain has TRBV6-5 and TRBJ1-5; maybe TRBD1 (6 bases). Germline V gene data show CDR1 as MNHEY and CDR2 as SVGAGI. This CDR3 has 14 residues. The V end was cut by 4 bases, the J end by 3 bases, with 10 bases between. The CDR3 DNA follows: TGTGCCAGCAGTTCCGGACAGATCAATCAGCCCCAGCATTTT. Protein: CASSSGQINQPQHF.

The chain uses TRBV7-2 and TRBJ1-6; a possible D gene is TRBD1 (5 bases). This CDR3 has 16 residues. The V and J ends lost 4 bases and 4 bases respectively, with 14 bases between them. Germline CDR1 is SGHTA and CDR2 is FQGNSA. This chain's CDR3 is CASSSLGVEYNSPLHF. The CDR3 coding sequence is TGTGCCAGCAGCTCCCTGGGGGTGGAGTATAATTCACCCCTCCACTTT.

The DNA for the CDR3 is TGTGCCAGCAGCTCCGACTGGAACACCGGGGAGCTGTTTTTT. It yields the protein CASSSDWNTGELFF. The rearrangement uses TRBV9 and TRBJ2-2, with no clear D. The germline V gene encodes CDR1 SGDLS and CDR2 YYNGEE. This CDR3 has 14 residues. The ends were cut back, 4 bases at V and 1 base at J, with 8 bases in the middle. The full variable domain, completed using reference TRBV9 and TRBJ2-2, is DSGVTQTPKHLITATGQRVTLRCSPRSGDLSVYWYQQSLDQGLQFLIQYYNGEERAKGNILERFSAQQFPDLHSELNLSSLELGDSALYFCASSSDWNTGELFFGEGSRLTVL.

This clone was picked up a small number of times. The V and J genes are TRBV5-1 and TRBJ1-2, with D possibly matching TRBD1 (5 bases). The CDR3 is 14 amino acids. V dropped 4 bases and J dropped 2 bases, with 12 bases sitting between them. Germline V gene lookup returns CDR1 SGHRS and CDR2 YFSETQ. CDR3 amino acids: CASSLGTENYGYTF. In DNA, the CDR3 is TGCGCCAGCAGCCTGGGGACGGAGAACTATGGCTACACCTTC.

The gene calls are TRBV27 and TRBJ2-7; D remains unclear. The CDR3 runs 15 residues. Trimming stripped 0 bases from V and 5 bases from J, with 14 bases between. The germline V gene has CDR1 MNHEY and CDR2 SMNVEV (reference sequence). In DNA form, the CDR3 reads TGTGCCAGCAGTTTATCGATTTTACGGCAAAACGAGCAGTACTTC. Protein product: CASSLSILRQNEQYF.

This chain joins TRBV30 and TRBJ1-1; the D gene is possibly TRBD1 (6 bases). CDR3 length equals 11 residues. V shed 2 bases and J shed 7 bases, with 8 bases lying between them. Germline V gene sequence: CDR1 GTSNPN, CDR2 SVGIG (reference sequence). CDR3 sequence reads: CAWSLRGEAFF. For the CDR3, the DNA is TGTGCCTGGAGTCTCAGGGGTGAAGCTTTCTTT.

The V call is TRBV5-4, the J call TRBJ1-5, with 7 bases aligning to TRBD1. CDR3 length equals 16 residues. Trimming took 0 bases from V and 10 from J; bases not matched to a gene: 13. Germline CDR1 SGHNT, CDR2 YYREEE (reference sequence). The CDR3 loop reads CASSLVSAGGSGPQHF. The DNA of the CDR3 is TGTGCCAGCAGCTTGGTTTCAGCAGGGGGGTCAGGACCCCAGCATTTT.

The gene calls are TRBV5-1 and TRBJ2-7; TRBD1 agrees at 8 bases. The V gene's germline CDR1 is SGHRS and CDR2 YFSETQ. With 4 bases clipped from V and 2 bases from J, the junction kept 8 bases outside the gene matches. The CDR3 has 15 residues. For the CDR3, the DNA is TGCGCCAGCAGCCAAGCCCCGGGACAGGCCTACGAGCAGTACTTC. Protein sequence: CASSQAPGQAYEQYF.

The genes are TRBV6-5 and TRBJ2-1; maybe TRBD1 (6 bases). The CDR3 length is 15 residues. V lost 2 bases and J lost 6, with 14 bases in between. From germline, CDR1 is MNHEY and CDR2 SVGAGI. The CDR3 nucleotides read TGTGCCAGCAGTTACGCGAGCGGACAGTTCAATGAGCAGTTCTTC. Translating it yields CASSYASGQFNEQFF.

The rearrangement uses TRBV15 and TRBJ1-2, with D hard to call. CDR3 length: 12 residues. Germline V lookup: CDR1 LNHNV, CDR2 YYDKDF (reference sequence). Trimming pared 0 bases from V and 8 bases from J, leaving 7 bases between. The CDR3 DNA reads as TGTGCCACCAGCAGAGATTATTCCGGCTACACCTTC. Translation: CATSRDYSGYTF.

This clone occurred once. The chain employs TRBV6-5 and TRBJ1-5; 8 nucleotides agree with TRBD1. J lost 2 bases, V lost 6 bases, and 3 bases had no gene match. The length of the CDR3 is 14 residues. Germline CDR1 and CDR2: MNHEY and SVGAGI. The chain's CDR3 is CASRRTGRNQPQHF. CDR3 bases: TGTGCCAGCAGAAGGACAGGGCGCAATCAGCCCCAGCATTTT.

J is TRBJ1-4 and V is TRBV6-1; 8 nucleotides match TRBD1. This CDR3 is 15 amino acids long. V trimming: 2 bases; J trimming: 6 bases; junction bases outside the gene matches: 5. Germline V gene data show CDR1 as MNHNS and CDR2 as SASEGT. Written as DNA, the CDR3 is TGTGCCAGCAGTGAACCGTCACAGGGGGATGAAAAACTGTTTTTT. Its translation: CASSEPSQGDEKLFF.

V gene TRBV6-1 combines with J gene TRBJ1-4; D unclear. The germline V and J ends were trimmed by 2 bases and 5 bases, with 6 bases remaining between them. The CDR3 consists of 13 residues. From germline, CDR1 is MNHNS and CDR2 SASEGT. The CDR3 reads CASSERANEKLFF. The CDR3 DNA is TGTGCCAGCAGTGAACGGGCAAATGAAAAACTGTTTTTT.